Sequencing of this TCR beta chain was carried out in a study of T-cell memory formation after mild COVID-19. Findings and limits, study-wide: Contracting clones from day 15 to 85 showed balanced CD4/CD8; later expanders favored CD4+.

This CDR3 has 14 residues. The germline CDR1 and CDR2 sequences are SGHRS and YFSETQ. V lost 2 bases and J lost 0, with 8 bases in between. A word on this clonotype: Its antigen is not identified.

TCRdb itself ran the 5' RACE reads through MiXCR, one entry per CDR3 protein. The sample records under 350,000 distinct CDR3 sequences, roughly 15% being singletons. The source material was PBMCs or a T cell subset sorted from them (not recorded which). This clonotype originated in a young man who had mild COVID-19 (a few samples of this study predate the infection). Cell type and time point are not known. The V gene is TRBV5-1, the J gene TRBJ1-2; D gene ambiguous. The CDR3 loop reads CASSFGSSNYGYTF. Written as DNA, the CDR3 is TGCGCCAGCAGCTTCGGCAGCTCTAACTATGGCTACACCTTC.